The rows below give T cell receptor beta chains drawn from one sample of a study of radiotherapy plus CTLA-4 blockade in lung cancer. Libraries were prepared by immunoSEQ multiplex PCR; TCRdb keeps only in-frame clonotypes and omits some of them. The repertoire holds 60,000 to 75,000 clones, approximately 76% seen once, with 16% in the top ten. Sequencing used peripheral blood, obtained from a patient treated with radiotherapy plus ipilimumab. These receptors originate from a human donor with non-small cell lung cancer whose response to radiotherapy plus ipilimumab could not be evaluated. Some clones in this sample may be carry-over from other donors' samples. Both conserved end residues are part of each CDR3. D genes are given only for firm matches. Expanded clones get a size class; other rows say once, few or many, or leave the size out.

>TRBD1|TRBJ1-2|TRBV19|-|15
CASSPTGTGFGGYTF
TGTGCCAGTAGCCCGACAGGGACCGGTTTTGGTGGCTACACCTTC
>TRBD1|TRBJ2-7|TRBV5-1|-|14
CASSTGQGAYEQYF
TGCGCCAGCAGTACTGGACAGGGGGCCTACGAGCAGTACTTC
>-|TRBJ2-1|TRBV7-9|-|17
CASSVLGATDRNNEQFF
TGTGCCAGCAGCGTCCTTGGGGCCACCGATAGGAACAATGAGCAGTTCTTC
>TRBD1|TRBJ1-1|TRBV5-1|-|14
CASSPRDRGYEAFF
TGCGCCAGCAGCCCCCGGGACAGGGGGTATGAAGCTTTCTTT
>-|TRBJ2-5|TRBV6-1|-|15
CASSERGQGWETQYF
TGTGCCAGCAGTGAGAGAGGTCAGGGGTGGGAGACCCAGTACTTC
>TRBD1|TRBJ1-2|TRBV2|-|15
CASRPPGQGAYGYTF
TGTGCCAGCAGACCACCGGGACAGGGGGCCTATGGCTACACCTTC
>TRBD2|TRBJ2-1|TRBV28|-|16
CASSFSLAGGYNEQFF
TGTGCCAGCAGTTTTTCCCTAGCGGGGGGGTACAATGAGCAGTTCTTC
>TRBD1|TRBJ1-4|TRBV18|few|16
CASSLNRQGAKEKLFF
TGTGCCAGCTCACTTAACCGACAGGGGGCGAAGGAAAAACTGTTTTTT
>-|TRBJ1-1|TRBV5-4|few|12
CASSFGPAEAFF
TGTGCCAGCAGCTTTGGGCCCGCTGAAGCTTTCTTT
>TRBD1|TRBJ2-7|TRBV18|-|16
CASSPGKGAFGYEQYF
TGTGCCAGCTCACCAGGAAAGGGGGCGTTTGGTTACGAGCAGTACTTC
>-|TRBJ2-1|TRBV27|-|13
CASFTPSFNEQFF
TGTGCCAGCTTTACCCCTAGCTTCAATGAGCAGTTCTTC
>-|TRBJ1-4|TRBV18|-|13
CASSLQGNEKLFF
TGTGCCAGCTCACTACAGGGTAATGAAAAACTGTTTTTT
>TRBD2|TRBJ2-5|TRBV7-6|-|17
CASSSGLAGGRQETRYF
TGTGCCAGCAGCTCGGGACTAGCGGGGGGGCGGCAAGAGACCCGGTACTTC
>-|TRBJ1-1|TRBV28|-|17
CASSLIFTGYMNTEAFF
TGTGCCAGCAGTTTAATCTTCACAGGTTACATGAACACTGAAGCTTTCTTT
>-|TRBJ1-1|TRBV7-2|-|14
CASSFNRESAEAFF
TGTGCCAGCAGCTTCAACAGGGAGTCGGCTGAAGCTTTCTTT
>TRBD1|TRBJ1-1|TRBV27|-|14
CASREDRENTEAFF
TGTGCCAGCAGAGAGGACAGGGAGAACACTGAAGCTTTCTTT
>-|TRBJ2-5|TRBV4-2|-|13
CASSQDVGGTQYF
TGTGCCAGCAGCCAAGATGTCGGAGGGACCCAGTACTTC
>TRBD1|TRBJ1-2|TRBV5-1|-|14
CASNDLTGVYGYTF
TGCGCCAGCAACGACCTGACAGGGGTCTATGGCTACACCTTC
>TRBD2|TRBJ2-1|TRBV29-1|-|14
CSVVRRGAYNEQFF
TGCAGCGTTGTACGCCGGGGGGCCTACAATGAGCAGTTCTTC
>TRBD1|TRBJ1-4|TRBV4-1|-|16
CASSLRTGGLSEKLFF
TGCGCCAGCAGCCTTAGGACAGGGGGCCTGAGTGAAAAACTGTTTTTT
>TRBD1|TRBJ2-2|TRBV15|-|17
CATSRGGQERLTGELFF
TGTGCCACCAGCAGAGGCGGACAGGAACGTCTTACCGGGGAGCTGTTTTTT
>-|TRBJ2-7|TRBV6-5|-|14
CASSYAPGAYEQYF
TGTGCCAGCAGTTACGCGCCGGGGGCCTACGAGCAGTACTTC
>-|TRBJ2-3|TRBV12-5|-|16
CASGLASDFITDTQYF
TGTGCTAGTGGTTTGGCTTCGGACTTCATCACAGATACGCAGTATTTT
>-|TRBJ1-6|TRBV6-1|-|14
CASSEYSGGSPLHF
TGTGCCAGCAGTGAATACTCAGGAGGGTCACCCCTCCACTTT
>-|TRBJ1-4|TRBV2|-|14
CASSVGQAGEKLFF
TGTGCCAGCAGTGTGGGGCAGGCAGGGGAAAAACTGTTTTTT
>TRBD2|TRBJ2-7|TRBV6-5|once|15
CASSYSSGGLYEQYF
TGTGCCAGCAGTTATTCTAGCGGGGGGCTCTACGAGCAGTACTTC
>-|TRBJ1-3|TRBV5-5|-|14
CASSLPVSGNTIYF
TGTGCCAGCAGCTTGCCGGTCTCTGGAAACACCATATATTTT
>TRBD1|TRBJ2-7|TRBV28|-|14
CASRIRQGAGEQYF
TGTGCCAGCAGGATCCGACAGGGGGCCGGCGAGCAGTACTTC
>-|TRBJ2-7|TRBV11-2|-|13
CASSPRGGNEQYF
TGTGCCAGCAGCCCAAGGGGAGGAAACGAGCAGTACTTC
>-|TRBJ1-1|TRBV5-1|-|14
CASSLQGMNTEAFF
TGCGCCAGCAGCCTACAGGGCATGAACACTGAAGCTTTCTTT
>TRBD1|TRBJ2-7|TRBV28|-|17
CASSYTPSAGGSYEQYF
TGTGCCAGCAGCTATACCCCCTCGGCAGGGGGATCCTACGAGCAGTACTTC
>-|TRBJ2-2|TRBV4-2|-|16
CASSQERGGDTGELFF
TGTGCCAGCAGCCAAGAAAGGGGGGGGGACACCGGGGAGCTGTTTTTT
>TRBD2|TRBJ2-7|TRBV28|-|13
CATKPGGSYEQYF
TGTGCCACAAAGCCGGGGGGGTCCTACGAGCAGTACTTC
>TRBD1|TRBJ1-2|TRBV19|once|12
CATSDRGDGYTF
TGTGCCACCTCCGACAGGGGGGATGGCTACACCTTC
>TRBD1|TRBJ2-1|TRBV7-2|-|14
CASSFTGGWDEQFF
TGTGCCAGCAGCTTTACAGGGGGTTGGGATGAGCAGTTCTTC
>-|TRBJ2-7|TRBV5-4|-|13
CASSLTRSYEQYF
TGTGCCAGCAGCTTGACGAGGTCCTACGAGCAGTACTTC
>TRBD1|TRBJ1-6|TRBV5-4|few|16
CASSEGQGPYNSPLHF
TGTGCCAGCAGCGAGGGACAGGGGCCTTATAATTCACCCCTCCACTTT
>TRBD1|TRBJ1-1|TRBV4-1|-|14
CASSRSQGTTEAFF
TGCGCCAGCAGCCGATCACAGGGGACCACTGAAGCTTTCTTT
>-|TRBJ1-2|TRBV27|-|14
CASSPWGANYGYTF
TGTGCCAGCAGCCCCTGGGGGGCTAACTATGGCTACACCTTC
>-|TRBJ2-5|TRBV20-1|-|11
CSANYQKTQYF
TGCAGTGCTAACTACCAAAAGACCCAGTACTTC
>-|TRBJ1-1|TRBV6-6|-|13
CASSPVVNTEAFF
TGTGCCAGCAGTCCCGTAGTGAACACTGAAGCTTTCTTT
>-|TRBJ2-7|TRBV5-1|once|15
CASSLSAGSPYEQYF
TGCGCCAGCAGCTTGTCGGCAGGGTCCCCCTACGAGCAGTACTTC